The source of this TCR beta chain is a study of CD8 T cells in ankylosing spondylitis. Study-wide results and limits: It appeared that ankylosing spondylitis blood was characterized by a TCR beta motif of roughly 8 highly homologous variants. Some of the motif variants had earlier been found in reactive arthritis patients' fluid and blood.

Using its own MiXCR run on the 5' RACE reads, TCRdb lists one record per CDR3 protein. This table holds approximately 440,000 distinct CDR3 sequences, about a sixth found once. This clonotype was seen only a few times. The antigen is undetermined. CDR1 MNHEY and CDR2 SMNVEV come from the germline V gene (reference sequence). This CDR3 has 15 residues. J lost 2 bases, V lost 1 base, and 3 bases had no gene match. The sample comprised blood, either unsorted or a sorted T cell fraction (not recorded which). The chain combines TRBV27 with TRBJ2-7, with 9 bases fitting TRBD2. The receptor comes from a male donor with ankylosing spondylitis. CDR3 residues: CASSLYSGGTYEQYF. The CDR3 DNA reads as TGTGCCAGCAGTTTATATAGCGGGGGCACCTACGAGCAGTACTTC.